The 7 T cell receptor beta chains below come from one sample, sequenced in a study of T cell repertoires in cytomegalovirus infection. TCRdb ran MiXCR on the reads and lists one entry per CDR3 protein. The sample carries almost 300,000 distinct CDR3 sequences, about 8.8% recorded once. The material sequenced was PBMCs. These receptors were obtained from a human donor in good health (CMV status not recorded). Some clones in this sample may be carry-over from other donors' samples.

This clonotype showed up many times. This chain links TRBV5-1 with TRBJ1-1; D may be TRBD1 (5 bases). The ends were cut back, 3 bases at V and 1 base at J, with 10 bases in the middle. CDR1 is SGHRS and CDR2 is YFSETQ in the germline V gene. This CDR3 has 14 amino acids. The CDR3 here is CASSWGRANTEAFF. DNA of the CDR3: TGCGCCAGCAGCTGGGGACGGGCGAACACTGAAGCTTTCTTT.

This clonotype was seen ten or more times. This chain uses TRBV6-5 with TRBJ2-1, with no clear D. The CDR3 totals 15 residues. Germline values: CDR1 MNHEY, CDR2 SVGAGI. Trimming left V 5 bases short and J 0 bases short, with 11 bases between. The CDR3 region has the DNA TGTGCCAGCAGTCAGCTCACGAGCTCCTACAATGAGCAGTTCTTC. Residues: CASSQLTSSYNEQFF.

This clonotype was seen ten or more times. This chain connects TRBV12-3 or TRBV12-4 to TRBJ2-2, with D maybe TRBD2 (5 bases). This CDR3 has 16 residues. V was shortened by 6 bases and J by 3 bases, with 17 bases between the two germline ends. CDR3 residues: CASRPKRAAYTGELFF. CDR3 coding DNA: TGTGCCAGCAGACCAAAGAGGGCCGCGTACACCGGGGAGCTGTTTTTT.

The table lists this clonotype with many counts. The chain carries TRBV5-4 and TRBJ2-5; 7 bases fit TRBD1. CDR3 size: 15 residues. Germline V CDR1 and CDR2: SGHNT, YYREEE (reference sequence). Trimming removed 4 bases from V and 4 bases from J; junction bases left unmatched: 10. The CDR3, as DNA: TGTGCCAGCAGCCGAGAAGGGACAGTGGTAGAGACCCAGTACTTC. It translates to CASSREGTVVETQYF.

J is TRBJ2-7 and V is TRBV20-1; D is possibly TRBD1 or TRBD2 (5 bases each). Trimming pared 3 bases from V and 2 bases from J, leaving 14 bases between. The CDR3 has 14 amino acids. Germline CDR1 reads DFQATT; CDR2 reads SNEGSKA (reference sequence). In nucleotides, the CDR3 is TGCAGTGCTAGGCCCCGGGGCAGAACCTACGAGCAGTACTTC. Encoded protein: CSARPRGRTYEQYF.

In this sample, this clonotype turned up many times. The chain couples TRBV5-1 to TRBJ2-2; 9 nucleotides line up with TRBD1. Looked up from germline, CDR1 is SGHRS and CDR2 is YFSETQ. The CDR3 is 17 residues long. V shed 0 bases and J 1 base; nucleotides not matched to a gene: 4. This CDR3 is CASSLAGTGRNTGELFF. In nucleotides, the CDR3 is TGCGCCAGCAGCTTGGCGGGGACAGGGAGGAACACCGGGGAGCTGTTTTTT.

This clonotype was seen only a few times. This chain connects TRBV20-1 to TRBJ2-7; 9 positions agree with TRBD2. This CDR3 spans 15 amino acids. The V and J ends lost 6 bases and 1 base, in that order; junction bases with no gene match: 10. CDR1 DFQATT and CDR2 SNEGSKA come from the germline V gene (reference sequence). The CDR3 spells CSAPSNSGGSYEQYV. CDR3 bases: TGCAGTGCCCCATCGAATAGCGGGGGATCCTACGAGCAGTACGTC.